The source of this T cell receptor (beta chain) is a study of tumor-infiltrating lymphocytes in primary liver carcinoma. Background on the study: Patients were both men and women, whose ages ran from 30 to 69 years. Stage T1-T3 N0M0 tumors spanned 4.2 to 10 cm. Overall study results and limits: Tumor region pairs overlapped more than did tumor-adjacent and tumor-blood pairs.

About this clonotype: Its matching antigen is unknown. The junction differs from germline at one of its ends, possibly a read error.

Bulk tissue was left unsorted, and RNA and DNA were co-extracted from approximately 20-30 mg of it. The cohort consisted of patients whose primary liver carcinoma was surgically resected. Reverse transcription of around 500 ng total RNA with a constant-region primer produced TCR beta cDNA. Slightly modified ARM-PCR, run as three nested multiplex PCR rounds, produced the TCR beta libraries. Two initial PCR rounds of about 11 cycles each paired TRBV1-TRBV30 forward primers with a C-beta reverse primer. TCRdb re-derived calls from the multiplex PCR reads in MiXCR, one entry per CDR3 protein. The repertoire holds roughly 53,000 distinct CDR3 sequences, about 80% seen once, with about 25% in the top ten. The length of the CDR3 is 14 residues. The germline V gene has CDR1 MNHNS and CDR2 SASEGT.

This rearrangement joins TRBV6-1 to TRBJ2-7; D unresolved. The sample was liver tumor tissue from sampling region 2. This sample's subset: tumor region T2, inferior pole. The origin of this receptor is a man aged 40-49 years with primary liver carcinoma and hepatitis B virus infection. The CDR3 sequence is CDSSLLYSSYEQYF. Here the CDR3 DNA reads TGTGACAGCAGTTTATTGTATAGCTCCTATGAGCAGTACTTC.